The present T cell receptor (beta chain) was sequenced within a study of blood T cell repertoires in COVID-19. Germline loops: CDR1 SGDLS, CDR2 YYNGEE. This CDR3 comprises 16 residues. V lost 1 base, J lost 4 bases, and 15 bases lay in between. Sequencing was performed with immunoSEQ multiplex PCR; in TCRdb, only in-frame clones are kept and a portion is missing. The repertoire holds 280,000 or so clones, with 88% as singletons. Sequencing was performed on peripheral blood. The rearrangement joins TRBV9 to TRBJ2-1; TRBD2 might be the D (7 bases). This TCR was recovered from a young man with active or convalescent COVID-19. This chain's CDR3 is CASSVPPAGAYNEQFF. As DNA, the CDR3 is TGTGCCAGCAGCGTACCTCCCGCGGGGGCTTACAATGAGCAGTTCTTC.